This passage covers 5 T cell receptor beta chains from one sample sequenced in a study of Graves' ophthalmopathy and Graves' hyperthyroidism. Beta-chain TCR CDR3 regions were amplified from RNA transcripts. RT-PCR with HTBI primers came first, then second-round multiplex PCR. TCRdb redid the calling of the multiplex PCR reads with MiXCR, one entry per CDR3 protein. The table has 300,000 to 450,000 distinct CDR3 sequences, approximately 18% seen once; the top ten hold 2% to 3%. What was sequenced was peripheral blood. These receptors came from an adult woman with stable Graves' hyperthyroidism.

This clonotype was recorded at least ten times. This chain joins TRBV18 and TRBJ1-6; TRBD1 matches 9 bases. Trimming cost V 2 bases and J 7 bases; bases outside gene matches: 6. Germline V CDR1 and CDR2: KGHSH, LQKENI. There are 16 residues in the CDR3. CDR3 DNA sequence: TGTGCCAGCTCACCAACCCACAGGGGGCGAAATTCACCCCTCCACTTT. This translates into CASSPTHRGRNSPLHF.

This clonotype was observed many times. In DNA, the CDR3 is TGCGCCAGCAGCCCCGGACAGGGAGTGAACTATGGCTACACCTTC. It translates to CASSPGQGVNYGYTF. The V and J genes are TRBV5-1 and TRBJ1-2, with 8 bases fitting TRBD1. From germline, CDR1 is SGHRS and CDR2 YFSETQ. The V and J ends lost 4 bases and 2 bases, in that order; junction bases with no gene match: 7. The CDR3 sequence is 15 residues long.

The sample holds many counts of this clonotype. The J gene is TRBJ2-7, the V gene TRBV6-2 or TRBV6-3; 7 bases are a match to TRBD1. The V gene's germline CDR1 is MNHEY and CDR2 SVGEGT. This CDR3 region has 18 residues. V dropped 4 bases and J dropped 0; count of bases not matched to a gene: 15. CDR3 sequence: CASSSAGRLGGFSYEQYF. In nucleotides, the CDR3 is TGTGCCAGCAGTTCTGCCGGGCGTCTAGGGGGCTTCTCCTACGAGCAGTACTTC.

In this sample, this clonotype turned up a few times. The chain recombines TRBV7-2 with TRBJ2-2; TRBD2 matches 12 bases. The CDR3 extends over 16 amino acids. The junction had 8 bases not matched to a gene; V was cut back by 6 bases and J by 6 bases. The germline V gene has CDR1 SGHTA and CDR2 FQGNSA. CDR3: CASRPASGRAAGELFF. The CDR3 DNA follows: TGTGCCAGCAGACCTGCTAGCGGGAGGGCCGCCGGGGAGCTGTTTTTT.

This clonotype has at least ten counts. This chain joins TRBV27 and TRBJ2-5, with 11 bases that match TRBD2. This CDR3 has 14 residues. After removal of 6 bases from V and 7 bases from J, the junction contained 7 bases not matched to a gene. The germline CDR1 and CDR2 sequences are MNHEY and SMNVEV (reference sequence). CDR3: CASRTTSGMLTQYF. The CDR3 DNA reads TGTGCCAGCAGGACGACTAGCGGGATGTTGACCCAGTACTTC.